Listed below are T cell receptor beta chains from one sample, sequenced in a study of control samples from healthy donors and cancer patients. TCRdb keeps only in-frame clones here, not all; method: immunoSEQ multiplex PCR. The data contain some 120,000 clones, 93% of them singletons. Sequencing used blood. Receptor source: a man under 40 in good health. The CDR3 runs from the conserved cysteine through the conserved F or W. A D gene is named only where the DNA matches it firmly. Clone size is shown for a subset of rows, as once, few, many or a class of expanded clone.

J gene | V gene | D gene | clone size | CDR3 protein | CDR3 DNA
TRBJ1-3 | TRBV5-1 | TRBD1 | - | CASSLDRGGNTIYF | TGCGCCAGCAGCTTGGACAGGGGTGGAAACACCATATATTTT
TRBJ1-2 | TRBV12-5 | - | - | CASGDGGLYGYTF | TGTGCTAGTGGGGACGGTGGCCTATATGGCTACACCTTC
TRBJ2-2 | TRBV5-1 | TRBD1 | - | CASSLRGPSNTGELFF | TGCGCCAGCAGCCTAAGGGGGCCCTCGAACACCGGGGAGCTGTTTTTT
TRBJ1-3 | TRBV5-1 | TRBD1 | - | CASRSWGTAGNTIYF | TGCGCCAGCAGAAGCTGGGGGACAGCCGGAAACACCATATATTTT
TRBJ1-5 | TRBV30 | - | - | CAWSSQGRQPQHF | TGTGCCTGGAGTAGCCAGGGGCGACAGCCCCAGCATTTT
TRBJ1-5 | TRBV19 | - | - | CASSRLGNSNQPQHF | TGTGCCAGTAGTAGGTTGGGTAATAGCAATCAGCCCCAGCATTTT
TRBJ1-6 | TRBV19 | - | few | CASSASPGGGSPLHF | TGTGCCAGTAGTGCATCGCCCGGGGGCGGTTCACCCCTCCACTTT
TRBJ1-6 | TRBV4-1 | TRBD1 | - | CASRGDRSSYNSPLHF | TGCGCCAGCAGGGGGGACAGGAGCTCCTATAATTCACCCCTCCACTTT
TRBJ1-2 | TRBV19 | - | - | CASSLTELGGYTF | TGTGCCAGTAGCCTGACCGAGCTCGGTGGCTACACCTTC
TRBJ2-5 | TRBV7-2 | TRBD2 | - | CASSLAAVAGGSQETQYF | TGTGCCAGCAGCTTAGCGGCGGTAGCGGGGGGGTCCCAAGAGACCCAGTACTTC
TRBJ1-2 | TRBV7-3 | - | - | CASSSGRTGLRGYTF | TGTGCCAGCAGCTCAGGACGGACGGGATTGCGGGGCTACACCTTC
TRBJ1-2 | TRBV27 | TRBD1 | once | CASSLVQGNGYTF | TGTGCCAGCAGTTTAGTACAGGGGAATGGCTACACCTTC
TRBJ1-2 | TRBV11-2 | - | - | CASSLGAERGYTF | TGTGCCAGCAGCTTAGGTGCAGAAAGGGGCTACACCTTC
TRBJ2-4 | TRBV24-1 | TRBD1 | - | CATSDRQDREINIQYF | TGTGCCACCAGTGACCGACAGGACAGGGAAATAAACATTCAGTACTTC
TRBJ1-4 | TRBV3-1/TRBV3-2 | - | - | CASSQDGRGGEKLFF | TGTGCCAGCAGCCAAGACGGACGGGGAGGTGAAAAACTGTTTTTT
TRBJ1-4 | TRBV6-5 | TRBD1 | once | CASGGTGAFDEKLFF | TGTGCCAGCGGGGGGACAGGGGCTTTTGATGAAAAACTGTTTTTT
TRBJ1-1 | TRBV5-1 | - | - | CASSWNLGNTEAFF | TGCGCCAGCAGCTGGAATCTGGGGAACACTGAAGCTTTCTTT
TRBJ1-2 | TRBV19 | - | - | CASSIVGQEGYTF | TGTGCCAGTAGTATAGTCGGGCAGGAGGGCTACACCTTC
TRBJ1-2 | TRBV6-5 | - | - | CASTPRVRADYGYTF | TGTGCCAGCACCCCCCGTGTGAGAGCTGACTATGGCTACACCTTC
TRBJ1-2 | TRBV5-6 | - | - | CASSPGDLYGYTF | TGTGCCAGCAGCCCGGGGGACCTCTATGGCTACACCTTC
TRBJ1-1 | TRBV25-1 | - | once | CASSEGWAGIDTEAFF | TGTGCCAGCAGTGAAGGGTGGGCGGGTATCGACACTGAAGCTTTCTTT
TRBJ1-3 | TRBV9 | - | once | CASSSRGNSGNTIYF | TGTGCCAGCAGCTCCCGGGGGAACTCTGGAAACACCATATATTTT
TRBJ1-1 | TRBV5-1 | - | - | CASSRTVNTEAFF | TGCGCCAGCAGTCGGACAGTTAACACTGAAGCTTTCTTT
TRBJ1-4 | TRBV6-5 | - | - | CASTRAGEKLFF | TGTGCCAGCACAAGGGCGGGGGAAAAACTGTTTTTT
TRBJ1-2 | TRBV30 | - | - | CAWTRGYGYTF | TGTGCCTGGACTCGAGGCTATGGCTACACCTTC
TRBJ1-2 | TRBV18 | - | once | CASSGGTYGYTF | TGTGCCAGCTCAGGGGGGACCTATGGCTACACCTTC
TRBJ1-1 | TRBV11-2 | TRBD1 | - | CASSYDQGGNTEAFF | TGTGCCAGCAGCTACGACCAGGGGGGGAACACTGAAGCTTTCTTT
TRBJ2-7 | TRBV5-6 | - | - | CASSLAGTYEQYF | TGTGCCAGCAGCTTGGCCGGGACCTACGAGCAGTACTTC
TRBJ1-4 | TRBV7-8 | - | - | CASSRSLSATNEKLFF | TGTGCCAGCAGTCGCTCCCTCTCGGCAACTAATGAAAAACTGTTTTTT
TRBJ1-2 | TRBV19 | - | - | CASSIDEYGYGYTF | TGTGCCAGTAGTATTGATGAGTACGGCTATGGCTACACCTTC
TRBJ2-5 | TRBV15 | TRBD2 | - | CATSRDGTSGQETQYF | TGTGCCACCAGCAGAGACGGGACTAGCGGCCAAGAGACCCAGTACTTC
TRBJ2-1 | TRBV28 | TRBD2 | - | CASSLPGGAGTGQFF | TGTGCCAGCAGCCTCCCCGGGGGGGCCGGGACGGGGCAGTTCTTC
TRBJ1-1 | TRBV5-1 | - | - | CASSLVRGTEAFF | TGCGCCAGCAGCTTGGTGCGGGGGACTGAAGCTTTCTTT
TRBJ2-7 | TRBV6-5 | - | once | CASSYNRGWEQYF | TGTGCCAGCAGTTACAATCGGGGGTGGGAGCAGTACTTC
TRBJ2-5 | TRBV30 | TRBD1 | - | CAWSSGQGQETQYF | TGTGCCTGGAGTTCAGGACAGGGCCAAGAGACCCAGTACTTC
TRBJ2-5 | TRBV5-1 | TRBD2 | once | CASRRLALQETQYF | TGCGCCAGCAGAAGACTAGCCCTCCAAGAGACCCAGTACTTC
TRBJ1-6 | TRBV18 | - | - | CASFSDRSNSPLHF | TGTGCCAGCTTTTCGGACCGATCGAATTCACCCCTCCACTTT
TRBJ2-3 | TRBV10-1 | - | - | CASSPGLDTQYF | TGCGCCAGCAGTCCCGGGTTAGATACGCAGTATTTT
TRBJ1-1 | TRBV30 | - | - | CAWSARTDATSNTEAFF | TGTGCCTGGAGTGCTCGAACGGATGCCACTTCGAACACTGAAGCTTTCTTT
TRBJ2-2 | TRBV5-4 | TRBD1 | - | CASSLTGGFTGELFF | TGTGCCAGCAGCTTGACAGGGGGCTTCACCGGGGAGCTGTTTTTT
TRBJ1-1 | TRBV19 | - | - | CASTPGTEAFF | TGTGCCAGTACCCCCGGCACTGAAGCTTTCTTT
TRBJ2-7 | TRBV29-1 | - | - | CSVANNWGSYEQYF | TGCAGCGTCGCAAACAACTGGGGCTCCTACGAGCAGTACTTC
TRBJ2-3 | TRBV2 | TRBD1 | - | CASSERDRVADTQYF | TGTGCCAGCAGTGAGAGGGACAGGGTAGCAGATACGCAGTATTTT
TRBJ1-1 | TRBV5-1 | - | - | CASRRDGQKLNTEAFF | TGCGCCAGCCGACGGGATGGACAGAAATTGAACACTGAAGCTTTCTTT
TRBJ2-1 | TRBV9 | TRBD2 | - | CASSVGAGGPVSNEQFF | TGTGCCAGCAGCGTAGGAGCGGGGGGGCCTGTCAGCAATGAGCAGTTCTTC
TRBJ1-2 | TRBV2 | - | - | CASSEDRRGGYTF | TGTGCCAGCAGTGAAGACCGAAGGGGAGGCTACACCTTC
TRBJ2-3 | TRBV9 | TRBD2 | - | CASSASGSTDTQYF | TGTGCCAGCAGCGCTAGCGGGAGCACAGATACGCAGTATTTT
TRBJ2-3 | TRBV3-1/TRBV3-2 | TRBD2 | - | CASRAGGPVDTDTQYF | TGTGCCAGTAGGGCGGGGGGACCCGTGGACACAGATACGCAGTATTTT